These 17 T cell receptor beta chains were all obtained from the same sample, sequenced in a study of immune cell composition in non-small cell lung cancer. Measured with immunoSEQ multiplex PCR; TCRdb has only the in-frame clones, and not every one. The sample lists 3,500 or so clones; approximately 64% were seen once. The sample taken for sequencing was lung tumor tissue. The receptors were gathered from a human donor with non-small cell lung cancer.

This clone appeared a single time. This sequence joins TRBV4-3 and TRBJ2-3; 7 nucleotides agree with TRBD1. Trimming at V came to 6 bases and at J to 4 bases, leaving 7 bases not matched to a gene. CDR3 length equals 14 residues. Germline assignment: CDR1 LGHNA and CDR2 YSLEER. This CDR3 is CASSRTGDPDTQYF. The CDR3 DNA sequence: TGCGCCAGCAGTCGAACAGGGGACCCAGATACGCAGTATTTT.

The gene calls are TRBV5-4 and TRBJ2-5; D possibly corresponds to TRBD2 (5 bases). Per germline, CDR1 SGHNT and CDR2 YYREEE (reference sequence). The V end was cut by 3 bases, the J end by 5 bases, with 11 bases between. This CDR3 has 13 amino acids. CDR3 coding DNA: TGTGCCAGCAGCTCAAGGGAGAGCGAGACCCAGTACTTC. Its translation: CASSSRESETQYF. Full variable domain (rest looked up from reference TRBV5-4 and TRBJ2-5): ETGVTQSPTHLIKTRGQQVTLRCSSQSGHNTVSWYQQALGQGPQFIFQYYREEENGRGNFPPRFSGLQFPNYSSELNVNALELDDSALYLCASSSRESETQYFGPGTRLLVL.

The CDR3 spells CASSLNQGAYSNQPQHF. The CDR3 DNA sequence: TGTGCCAGCAGCCTAAACCAGGGGGCTTATAGCAATCAGCCCCAGCATTTT. The chain combines TRBV7-9 with TRBJ1-5; 8 positions match TRBD1. Germline values: CDR1 SEHNR, CDR2 FQNEAQ (reference sequence). With V trimmed by 5 bases and J by 0 bases, 9 bases remained unmatched. The CDR3 covers 17 residues.

The chain couples TRBV9 to TRBJ2-1, with a weak D call TRBD2 (6 bases). The germline V gene encodes CDR1 SGDLS and CDR2 YYNGEE. Trimming took 1 base from V and 8 from J, leaving 16 bases between them. This CDR3 spans 15 amino acids. The CDR3: CASSVWGRWGDEQFF. In DNA, the CDR3 is TGTGCCAGCAGCGTATGGGGACGGTGGGGGGATGAGCAGTTCTTC. Complete variable domain (other parts from reference TRBV9 and TRBJ2-1): DSGVTQTPKHLITATGQRVTLRCSPRSGDLSVYWYQQSLDQGLQFLIQYYNGEERAKGNILERFSAQQFPDLHSELNLSSLELGDSALYFCASSVWGRWGDEQFFGPGTRLTVL.

This chain connects TRBV6-5 to TRBJ2-7, with 7 bases that match TRBD2. J gave up 2 bases and V 0 bases, and 4 bases lay outside the gene matches. CDR3 length equals 15 residues. The germline V gene has CDR1 MNHEY and CDR2 SVGAGI. The chain's CDR3 is CASSYSASGPYEQYF. The CDR3 nucleotides read TGTGCCAGCAGTTACTCGGCTAGCGGTCCCTACGAGCAGTACTTC.

This clone was recorded a few times. DNA for the CDR3: TGTGCCAGCAGTTACTACGGGAACTCCTACGAGCAGTACTTC. Translated, it gives CASSYYGNSYEQYF. The rearrangement uses TRBV6-5 and TRBJ2-7, with a weak D call TRBD2 (5 bases). Germline V gene sequence: CDR1 MNHEY, CDR2 SVGAGI. Trimming removed 1 base at V and 0 bases at J, with 7 bases between. This CDR3 spans 14 amino acids.

The chain joins TRBV18 to TRBJ2-5; TRBD1 agrees at 8 bases. The germline gives CDR1 KGHSH, CDR2 LQKENI. After removal of 4 bases from V and 4 bases from J, the junction contained 5 bases not matched to a gene. The CDR3 is 14 amino acids. The CDR3 region has the DNA TGTGCCAGCTCACGAGACAGGGGCATAGAGACCCAGTACTTC. Translated: CASSRDRGIETQYF. Using reference TRBV18 and TRBJ2-5 for the parts outside the CDR3, the full variable domain is NAGVMQNPRHLVRRRGQEARLRCSPMKGHSHVYWYRQLPEEGLKFMVYLQKENIIDESGMPKERFSAEFPKEGPSILRIQQVVRGDSAAYFCASSRDRGIETQYFGPGTRLLVL.

The chain joins TRBV9 to TRBJ2-7; D is perhaps TRBD2 (6 bases). V lost 3 bases to trimming and J lost 3 bases, with 16 bases between them. The CDR3 consists of 15 residues. In germline, CDR1 is SGDLS, CDR2 YYNGEE. The CDR3, as DNA: TGTGCCAGCAGCGCCGGTAGGGAGGTGGGCTACGAGCAGTACTTC. Translating it yields CASSAGREVGYEQYF.

This clone showed up just a few times. V gene TRBV10-3 combines with J gene TRBJ1-1, with D maybe TRBD1 (6 bases). Trimming stripped 7 bases from V and 3 bases from J, with 12 bases between. The CDR3 contains 13 residues. In germline, CDR1 is ENHRY, CDR2 SYGVKD. CDR3 sequence (DNA): TGTGCCATCAATTATTCAGGGGACACTGAAGCTTTCTTT. Its translation is CAINYSGDTEAFF.

This chain connects TRBV6-1 to TRBJ1-4, with D hard to call. The CDR3 spans 15 residues. Germline lookup yields CDR1 MNHNS and CDR2 SASEGT. Trimming removed 3 bases from V and 3 bases from J, with 11 bases in between. CDR3 region: CASSEPHRANEKLFF. The CDR3, as DNA: TGTGCCAGCAGTGAGCCCCATCGGGCTAATGAAAAACTGTTTTTT.

The rearrangement joins TRBV7-2 to TRBJ1-4, with D possibly being TRBD1 (6 bases). Trimming stripped 3 bases from V and 8 bases from J, with 10 bases between. CDR1 and CDR2 from the germline V gene are SGHTA and FQGNSA. The CDR3 extends over 13 amino acids. The CDR3 DNA follows: TGTGCCAGCAGCTTTCAGGGGAGCGAAAAACTGTTTTTT. Translated, it gives CASSFQGSEKLFF.

This clone was recorded a few times. The chain links TRBV7-3 to TRBJ2-2, with 7 bases identical to TRBD2. CDR3 length: 16 residues. Germline-derived CDR1 and CDR2 are SGHTA and FQGTGA. V dropped 2 bases and J dropped 2; count of bases not matched to a gene: 5. This CDR3 reads CASSLSSGLNTGELFF. The DNA of the CDR3 is TGTGCCAGCAGCTTATCTAGCGGACTAAACACCGGGGAGCTGTTTTTT.

The chain has TRBV28 and TRBJ1-1, with 8 bases identical to TRBD1. This CDR3 is built from 13 residues. CDR1 and CDR2 (germline): MDHEN, SYDVKM. J lost 5 bases, V lost 5 bases, and 4 bases had no gene match. In DNA, the CDR3 is TGTGCCAGCAGTCGGACAGGGTGGACTGAAGCTTTCTTT. It encodes CASSRTGWTEAFF.

CDR3: CASSYPGQKGQPQHF. In nucleotides, the CDR3 is TGTGCCAGCAGTTACCCTGGACAGAAAGGTCAGCCCCAGCATTTT. The chain has TRBV6-5 and TRBJ1-5; maybe TRBD1 (6 bases). This CDR3 is built from 15 residues. V shed 2 bases and J shed 6 bases, with 14 bases lying between them. Germline V lookup: CDR1 MNHEY, CDR2 SVGAGI.

The V and J genes are TRBV4-3 and TRBJ2-7; 11 bases are a match to TRBD2. The J segment lost 7 bases and the V segment lost 0 bases, leaving 11 bases of the junction unmatched. The length of the CDR3 is 17 residues. Germline CDR1 and CDR2: LGHNA and YSLEER. The CDR3 sequence: CASSQDRKLAGAGEQYF. The CDR3 DNA follows: TGCGCCAGCAGCCAAGATAGGAAACTAGCGGGAGCCGGGGAGCAGTACTTC.

The chain recombines TRBV4-1 with TRBJ1-4; D gene unclear. The CDR3 is made up of 14 amino acids. CDR1 and CDR2 (germline): MGHRA, YSYEKL. The V and J ends lost 3 bases and 8 bases respectively, with 13 bases between them. This chain's CDR3 is CASSQRAGSEKLFF. CDR3 DNA: TGCGCCAGCAGCCAGCGGGCGGGAAGCGAAAAACTGTTTTTT.

The chain combines TRBV7-9 with TRBJ2-1, with TRBD2 matching over 10 bases. The germline gives CDR1 SEHNR, CDR2 FQNEAQ (reference sequence). CDR3 length equals 17 residues. Trimming cost V 5 bases and J 1 base; bases outside gene matches: 8. Written as DNA, the CDR3 is TGTGCCAGCAGCATTCCGACTAGCGGGCGTTCCTACAATGAGCAGTTCTTC. It translates to CASSIPTSGRSYNEQFF.